These T cell receptor beta chains were read from a single sample in a study of response to subunit inactivated influenza vaccine. TCRdb reprocessed the RT-PCR reads via MiXCR and lists one record per CDR3 protein. Of 860,000 or so distinct CDR3 sequences listed, over 20% were seen once; the top ten hold roughly 10%. The sample in question was PBMCs from blood, obtained more than 4 days after vaccination. All receptors come from a man aged 50 to 60 who received an inactivated influenza vaccine. The CDR3 runs from the conserved cysteine through the conserved F or W.

TRBV10-3,TRBJ2-2,CATQKDRNTGELFF
TRBV5-1,TRBJ1-4,CASSLSSRTTNEKLFF
TRBV12-3/TRBV12-4,TRBJ2-1,CASSLIWSSVRNEQFF
TRBV7-9,TRBJ2-6,CASSAQQDSSGANVLTF
TRBV19,TRBJ1-5,CASNKGRDDQPQHF
TRBV7-2,TRBJ1-1,CASSTQRDTEAFF
TRBV7-3,TRBJ2-1,CASSPLAANNEQFF
TRBV6-1,TRBJ1-5,CASRPQTSNQPQHF
TRBV19,TRBJ1-2,CASSINVRDYGYTF
TRBV12-3/TRBV12-4,TRBJ2-7,CASSRDRGTFYEQYF
TRBV4-2,TRBJ1-2,CASSPNGHGGDGYTF
TRBV24-1,TRBJ1-2,CATSDFRRSYGYTF
TRBV6-2/TRBV6-3,TRBJ2-5,CASSHGPKGETQYF
TRBV7-9,TRBJ2-1,CASSLAQLSYNEQFF
TRBV7-2,TRBJ2-7,CASSQEGWSYEQYF
TRBV7-9,TRBJ2-2,CASSQRTTNTGELFF
TRBV20-1,TRBJ2-5,CSSGGQGVETQYF
TRBV7-2,TRBJ2-1,CASSLRATEQFF
TRBV6-1,TRBJ2-3,CASKYLGSASGRAGDTQYF
TRBV24-1,TRBJ2-5,CATSDRQGAEETQYF
TRBV12-3/TRBV12-4,TRBJ2-5,CASSPGILETQYF
TRBV11-2,TRBJ2-7,CASSPGSGAGYEQYF
TRBV5-6,TRBJ1-5,CASSLAMDNQPQHF
TRBV6-5,TRBJ1-5,CASSYSKGTGYQPQHF
TRBV27,TRBJ2-7,CASNYHKSPYEQYF
TRBV20-1,TRBJ2-3,CSARERGTDTQYF
TRBV10-2,TRBJ2-4,CASSDREANIQYF
TRBV6-1,TRBJ2-5,CASRLAGVGETQYF
TRBV29-1,TRBJ2-1,CSVVTGLAELNNEQFF
TRBV7-2,TRBJ2-5,CASSLEQGEWETQYF
TRBV10-2,TRBJ2-4,CASSEIKIAKNIQYF
TRBV11-2,TRBJ2-5,CASSSARGMTQYF
TRBV12-3/TRBV12-4,TRBJ1-5,CASSLWEVQPQHF
TRBV5-1,TRBJ2-7,CASSLGGLFSYEQYF
TRBV2,TRBJ2-5,CASSVLKGTQYF
TRBV4-2,TRBJ2-3,CASSQVSGGITDTQYF
TRBV29-1,TRBJ2-1,CSATGLAGRAEQFF
TRBV4-3,TRBJ2-1,CASSQDGAGRDEQFF
TRBV5-1,TRBJ2-5,CASMTGGQETQYF
TRBV6-2/TRBV6-3,TRBJ2-1,CASSYGQGYNEQFF
TRBV5-1,TRBJ2-7,CASSSERSPYEQYF
TRBV29-1,TRBJ2-1,CSVMGEFYNEQFF
TRBV7-9,TRBJ1-2,CASSLGADSVSNYGYTF
TRBV9,TRBJ2-5,CASSVALTGDETQYF
TRBV13,TRBJ2-1,CASSLGIGSYNEQFF
TRBV10-3,TRBJ2-1,CAISEFSREGRNEQFF
TRBV29-1,TRBJ2-3,CSVGLISTDTQYF
TRBV6-5,TRBJ2-1,CASKLAGGHNEQFF
TRBV7-2,TRBJ2-3,CASSRNGGPVTDTQYF
TRBV7-9,TRBJ1-5,CASSLVGISNQPQHF
TRBV6-1,TRBJ2-7,CASTSPSGRYEQYF
TRBV7-9,TRBJ2-5,CASSSGGGLPQETQYF
TRBV4-3,TRBJ2-2,CASKVTSVSGELFF